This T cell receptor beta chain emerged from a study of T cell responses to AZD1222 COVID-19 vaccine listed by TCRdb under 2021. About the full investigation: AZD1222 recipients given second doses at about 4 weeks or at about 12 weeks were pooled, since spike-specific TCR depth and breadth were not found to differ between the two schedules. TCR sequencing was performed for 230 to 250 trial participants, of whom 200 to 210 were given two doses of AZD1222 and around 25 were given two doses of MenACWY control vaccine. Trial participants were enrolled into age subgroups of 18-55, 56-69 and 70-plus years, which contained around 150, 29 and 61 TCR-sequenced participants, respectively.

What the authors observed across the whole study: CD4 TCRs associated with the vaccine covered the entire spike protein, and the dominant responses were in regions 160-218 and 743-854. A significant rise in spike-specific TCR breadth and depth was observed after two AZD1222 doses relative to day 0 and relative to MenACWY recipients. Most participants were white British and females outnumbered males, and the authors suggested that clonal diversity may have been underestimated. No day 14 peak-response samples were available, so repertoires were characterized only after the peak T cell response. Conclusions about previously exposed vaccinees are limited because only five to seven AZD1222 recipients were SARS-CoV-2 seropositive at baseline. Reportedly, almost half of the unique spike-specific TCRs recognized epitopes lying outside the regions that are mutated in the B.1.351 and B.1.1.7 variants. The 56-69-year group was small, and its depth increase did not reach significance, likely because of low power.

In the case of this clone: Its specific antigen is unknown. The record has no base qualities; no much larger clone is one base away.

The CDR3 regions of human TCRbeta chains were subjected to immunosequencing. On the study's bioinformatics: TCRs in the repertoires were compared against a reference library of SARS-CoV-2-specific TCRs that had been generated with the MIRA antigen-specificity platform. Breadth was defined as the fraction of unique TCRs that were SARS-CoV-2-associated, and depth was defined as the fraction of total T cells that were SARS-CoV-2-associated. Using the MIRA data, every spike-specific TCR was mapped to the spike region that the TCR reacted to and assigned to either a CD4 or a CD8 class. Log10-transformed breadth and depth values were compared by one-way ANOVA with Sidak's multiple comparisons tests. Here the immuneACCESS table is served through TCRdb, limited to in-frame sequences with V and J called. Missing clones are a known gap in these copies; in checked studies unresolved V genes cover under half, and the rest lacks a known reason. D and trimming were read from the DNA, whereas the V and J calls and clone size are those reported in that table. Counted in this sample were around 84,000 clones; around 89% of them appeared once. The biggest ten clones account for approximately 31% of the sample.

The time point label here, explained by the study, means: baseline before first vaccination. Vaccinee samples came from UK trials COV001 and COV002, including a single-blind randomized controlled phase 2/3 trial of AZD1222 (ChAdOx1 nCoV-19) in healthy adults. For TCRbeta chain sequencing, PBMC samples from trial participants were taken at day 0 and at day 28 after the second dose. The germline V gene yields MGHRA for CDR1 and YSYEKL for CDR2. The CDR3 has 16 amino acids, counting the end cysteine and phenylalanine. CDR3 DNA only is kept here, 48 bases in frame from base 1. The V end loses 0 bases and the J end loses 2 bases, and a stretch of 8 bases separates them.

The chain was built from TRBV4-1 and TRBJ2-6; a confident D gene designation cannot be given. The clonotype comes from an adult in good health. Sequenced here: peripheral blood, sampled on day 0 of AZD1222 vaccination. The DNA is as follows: TGCGCCAGCAGCCAAGATGGGTCGGCTGGGGCCAACGTCCTGACTTTC. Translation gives CASSQDGSAGANVLTF.